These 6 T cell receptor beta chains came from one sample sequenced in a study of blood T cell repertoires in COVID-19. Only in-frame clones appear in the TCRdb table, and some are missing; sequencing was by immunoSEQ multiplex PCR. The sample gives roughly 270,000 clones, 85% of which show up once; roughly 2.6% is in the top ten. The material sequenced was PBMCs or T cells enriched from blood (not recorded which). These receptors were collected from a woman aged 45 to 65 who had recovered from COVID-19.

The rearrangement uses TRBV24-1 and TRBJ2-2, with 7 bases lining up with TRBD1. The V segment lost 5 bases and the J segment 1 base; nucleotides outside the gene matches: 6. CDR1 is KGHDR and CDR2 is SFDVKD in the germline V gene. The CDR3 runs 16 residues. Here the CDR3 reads CATSGTGTVNTGELFF. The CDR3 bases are TGTGCCACCAGTGGCACCGGGACAGTGAACACCGGGGAGCTGTTTTTT.

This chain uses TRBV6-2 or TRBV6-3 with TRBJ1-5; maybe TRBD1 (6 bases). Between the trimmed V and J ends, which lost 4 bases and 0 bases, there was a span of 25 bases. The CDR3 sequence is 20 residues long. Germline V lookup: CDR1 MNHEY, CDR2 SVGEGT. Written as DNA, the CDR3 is TGTGCCAGCAGTTTTGAACTGGGACAAGGCGCAACCTATAGCAATCAGCCCCAGCATTTT. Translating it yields CASSFELGQGATYSNQPQHF.

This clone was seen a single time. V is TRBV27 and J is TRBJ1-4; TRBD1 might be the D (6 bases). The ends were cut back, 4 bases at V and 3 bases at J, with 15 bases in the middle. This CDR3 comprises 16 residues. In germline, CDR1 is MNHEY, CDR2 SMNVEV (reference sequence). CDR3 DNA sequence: TGTGCCAGCAGTTCCCCCTGGGCAGGGGCTAATGAAAAACTGTTTTTT. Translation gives CASSSPWAGANEKLFF.

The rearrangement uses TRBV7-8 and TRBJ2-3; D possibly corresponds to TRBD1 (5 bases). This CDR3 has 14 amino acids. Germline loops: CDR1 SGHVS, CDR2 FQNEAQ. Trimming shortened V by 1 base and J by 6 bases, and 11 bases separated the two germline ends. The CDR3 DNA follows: TGTGCCAGCAGCTTAGTGCAGGGAACGGATACGCAGTATTTT. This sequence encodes CASSLVQGTDTQYF.

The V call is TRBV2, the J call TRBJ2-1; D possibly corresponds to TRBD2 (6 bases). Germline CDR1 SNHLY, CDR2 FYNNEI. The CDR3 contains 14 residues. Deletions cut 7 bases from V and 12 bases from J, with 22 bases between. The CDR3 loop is CASTSGGPRPPQFF. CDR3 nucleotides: TGTGCCAGCACCTCCGGGGGTCCGCGCCCCCCGCAGTTCTTC.

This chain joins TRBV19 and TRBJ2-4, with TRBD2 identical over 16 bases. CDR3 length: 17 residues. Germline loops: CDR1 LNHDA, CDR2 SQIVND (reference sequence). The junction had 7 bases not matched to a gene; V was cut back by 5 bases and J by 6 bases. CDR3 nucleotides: TGTGCCAGTAGTCTGGGACTAGCGGGAGGGCCCGGAAACATTCAGTACTTC. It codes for CASSLGLAGGPGNIQYF.